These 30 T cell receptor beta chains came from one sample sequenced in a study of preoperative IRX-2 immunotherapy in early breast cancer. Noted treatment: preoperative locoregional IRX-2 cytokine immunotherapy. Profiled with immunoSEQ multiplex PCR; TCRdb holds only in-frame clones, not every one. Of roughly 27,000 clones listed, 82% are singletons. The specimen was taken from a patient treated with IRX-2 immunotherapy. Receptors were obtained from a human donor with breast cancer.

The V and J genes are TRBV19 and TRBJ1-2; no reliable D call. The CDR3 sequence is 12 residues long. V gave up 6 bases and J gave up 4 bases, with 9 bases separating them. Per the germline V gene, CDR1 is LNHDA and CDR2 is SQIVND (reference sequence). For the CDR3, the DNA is TGTGCCAGTAGAACGCAACCCTATGGCTACACCTTC. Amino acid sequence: CASRTQPYGYTF.

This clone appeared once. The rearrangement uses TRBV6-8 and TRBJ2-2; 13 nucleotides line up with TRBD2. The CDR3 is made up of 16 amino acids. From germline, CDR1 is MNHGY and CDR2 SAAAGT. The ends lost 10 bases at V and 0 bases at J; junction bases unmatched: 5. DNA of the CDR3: TGTGCCATCAGGACTAGCGGGGGCGCGAACACCGGGGAGCTGTTTTTT. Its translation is CAIRTSGGANTGELFF.

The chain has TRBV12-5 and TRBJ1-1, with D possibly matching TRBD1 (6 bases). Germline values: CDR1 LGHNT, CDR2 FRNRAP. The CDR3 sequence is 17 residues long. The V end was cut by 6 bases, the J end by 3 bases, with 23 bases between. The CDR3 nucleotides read TGTGCTAGTGGACTAACCTCAGCAGGGGACTTCGACACTGAAGCTTTCTTT. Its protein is CASGLTSAGDFDTEAFF.

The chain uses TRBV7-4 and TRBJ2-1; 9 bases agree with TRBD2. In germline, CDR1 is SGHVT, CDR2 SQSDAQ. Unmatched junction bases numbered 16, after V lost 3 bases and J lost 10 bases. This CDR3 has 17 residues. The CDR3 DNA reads TGTGCCAGCAGCTTTCCCACTGATAGCGGGAGCTTGGGAGAGCAGTTCTTC. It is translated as CASSFPTDSGSLGEQFF.

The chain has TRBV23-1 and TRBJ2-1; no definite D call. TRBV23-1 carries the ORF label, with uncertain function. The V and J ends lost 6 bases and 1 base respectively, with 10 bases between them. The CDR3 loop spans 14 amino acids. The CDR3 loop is CASSQDRSYNEQFF. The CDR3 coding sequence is TGCGCCAGCAGCCAAGATCGGTCCTACAATGAGCAGTTCTTC.

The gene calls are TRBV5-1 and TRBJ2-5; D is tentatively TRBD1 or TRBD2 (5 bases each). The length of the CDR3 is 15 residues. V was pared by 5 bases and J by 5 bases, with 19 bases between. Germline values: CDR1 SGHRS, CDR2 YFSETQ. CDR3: CASSPAAGAGETQYF. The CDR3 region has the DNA TGCGCCAGCAGTCCAGCGGCTGGGGCCGGTGAGACCCAGTACTTC. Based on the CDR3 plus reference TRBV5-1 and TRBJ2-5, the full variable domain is KAGVTQTPRYLIKTRGQQVTLSCSPISGHRSVSWYQQTPGQGLQFLFEYFSETQRNKGNFPGRFSGRQFSNSRSEMNVSTLELGDSALYLCASSPAAGAGETQYFGPGTRLLVL.

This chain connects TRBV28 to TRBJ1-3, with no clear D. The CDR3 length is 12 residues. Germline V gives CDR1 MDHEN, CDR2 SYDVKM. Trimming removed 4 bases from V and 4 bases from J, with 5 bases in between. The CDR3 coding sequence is TGTGCCAGCAGTTCCCAGGGAAACACCATATATTTT. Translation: CASSSQGNTIYF.

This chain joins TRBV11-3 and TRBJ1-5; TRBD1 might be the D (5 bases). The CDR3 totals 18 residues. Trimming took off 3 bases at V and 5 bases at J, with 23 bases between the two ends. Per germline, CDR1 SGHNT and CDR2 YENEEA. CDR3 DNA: TGTGCCAGCAGCTTGGGTGGACAACAAAAAAATCCCTATCAGCCCCAGCATTTT. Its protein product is CASSLGGQQKNPYQPQHF.

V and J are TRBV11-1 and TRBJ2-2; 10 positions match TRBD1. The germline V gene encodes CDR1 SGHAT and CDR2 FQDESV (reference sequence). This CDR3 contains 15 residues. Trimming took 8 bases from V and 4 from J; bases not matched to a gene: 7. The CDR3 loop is CASGDRGPFTGELFF. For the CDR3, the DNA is TGTGCCAGCGGAGACAGGGGGCCGTTCACCGGGGAGCTGTTTTTT.

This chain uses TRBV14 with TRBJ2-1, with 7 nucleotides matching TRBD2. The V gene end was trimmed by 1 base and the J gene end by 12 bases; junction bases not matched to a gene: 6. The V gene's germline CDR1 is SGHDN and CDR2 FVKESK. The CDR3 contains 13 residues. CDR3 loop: CASSQVRWEGQFF. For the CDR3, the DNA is TGTGCCAGCAGCCAAGTTAGGTGGGAGGGGCAGTTCTTC.

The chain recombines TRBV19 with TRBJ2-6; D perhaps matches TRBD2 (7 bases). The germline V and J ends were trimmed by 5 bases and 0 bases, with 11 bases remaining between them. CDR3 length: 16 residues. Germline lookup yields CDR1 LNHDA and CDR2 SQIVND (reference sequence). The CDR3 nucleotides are TGTGCCAGTAGTCGGGGGGCGTTCTCTGGGGCCAACGTCCTGACTTTC. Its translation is CASSRGAFSGANVLTF.

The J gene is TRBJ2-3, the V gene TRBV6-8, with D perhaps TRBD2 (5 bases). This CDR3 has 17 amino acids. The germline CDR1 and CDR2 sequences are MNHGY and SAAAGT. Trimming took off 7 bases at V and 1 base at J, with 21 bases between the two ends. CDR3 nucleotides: TGTGCCAGCACTCCCCGTTCTAGAGGGTTTGGCACAGATACGCAGTATTTT. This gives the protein CASTPRSRGFGTDTQYF.

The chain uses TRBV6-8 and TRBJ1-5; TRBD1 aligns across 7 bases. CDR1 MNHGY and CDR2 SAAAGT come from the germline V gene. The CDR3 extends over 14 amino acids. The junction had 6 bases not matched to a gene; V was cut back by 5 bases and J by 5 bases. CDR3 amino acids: CASSARQGDQPQHF. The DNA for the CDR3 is TGTGCCAGCAGTGCCCGACAGGGCGATCAGCCCCAGCATTTT.

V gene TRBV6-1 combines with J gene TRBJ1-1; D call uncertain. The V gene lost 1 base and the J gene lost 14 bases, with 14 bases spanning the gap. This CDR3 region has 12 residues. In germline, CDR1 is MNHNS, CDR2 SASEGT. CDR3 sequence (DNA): TGTGCCAGCAGTGAAGGGGGTCGGGTATCATTCTTT. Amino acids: CASSEGGRVSFF.

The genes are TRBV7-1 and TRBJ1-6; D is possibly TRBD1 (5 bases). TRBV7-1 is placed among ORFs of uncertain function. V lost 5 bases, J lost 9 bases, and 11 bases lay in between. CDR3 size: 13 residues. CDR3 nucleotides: TGTGCCAGCAGCGCGCAGGGTCCTTCACCCCTCCACTTT. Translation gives CASSAQGPSPLHF.

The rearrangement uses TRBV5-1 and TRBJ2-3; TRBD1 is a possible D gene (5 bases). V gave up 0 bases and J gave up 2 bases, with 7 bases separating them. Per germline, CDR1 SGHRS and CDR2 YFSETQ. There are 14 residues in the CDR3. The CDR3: CASSLGQFTDTQYF. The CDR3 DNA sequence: TGCGCCAGCAGCTTGGGACAGTTCACAGATACGCAGTATTTT.

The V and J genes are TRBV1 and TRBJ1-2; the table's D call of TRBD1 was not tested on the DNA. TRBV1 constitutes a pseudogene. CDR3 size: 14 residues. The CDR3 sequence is CASSQEDRFGGYTF. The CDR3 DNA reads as TGCGCCAGCAGCCAAGAAGACAGGTTCGGTGGCTACACCTTC.

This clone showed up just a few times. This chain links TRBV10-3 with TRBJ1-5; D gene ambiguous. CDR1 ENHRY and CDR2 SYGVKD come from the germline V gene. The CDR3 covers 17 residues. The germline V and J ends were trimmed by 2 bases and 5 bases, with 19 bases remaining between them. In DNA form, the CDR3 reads TGTGCCATCAGTGAGCAGAAGCCCGGGCGGCGTGATCAGCCCCAGCATTTT. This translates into CAISEQKPGRRDQPQHF.

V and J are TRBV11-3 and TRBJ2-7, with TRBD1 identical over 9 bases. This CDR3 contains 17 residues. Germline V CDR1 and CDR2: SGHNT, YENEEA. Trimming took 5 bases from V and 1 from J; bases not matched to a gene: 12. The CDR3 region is CASSKRGTGSGSYEQYF. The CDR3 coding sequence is TGTGCCAGCAGCAAGAGAGGGACAGGGAGCGGTTCCTACGAGCAGTACTTC. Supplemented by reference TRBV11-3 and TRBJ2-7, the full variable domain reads EAGVVQSPRYKIIEKKQPVAFWCNPISGHNTLYWYLQNLGQGPELLIRYENEEAVDDSQLPKDRFSAERLKGVDSTLKIQPAELGDSAVYLCASSKRGTGSGSYEQYFGPGTRLTVT.

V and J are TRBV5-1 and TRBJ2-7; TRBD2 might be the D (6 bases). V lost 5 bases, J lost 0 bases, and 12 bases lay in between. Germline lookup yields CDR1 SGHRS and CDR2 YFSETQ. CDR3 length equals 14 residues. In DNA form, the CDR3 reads TGCGCCAGCAGTTCAGCGGGCTTCTCCTACGAGCAGTACTTC. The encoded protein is CASSSAGFSYEQYF.

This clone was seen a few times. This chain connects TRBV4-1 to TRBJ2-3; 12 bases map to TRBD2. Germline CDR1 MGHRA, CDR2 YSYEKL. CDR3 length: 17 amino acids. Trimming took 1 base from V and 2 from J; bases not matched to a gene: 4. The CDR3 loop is CASSQGGTSGYTDTQYF. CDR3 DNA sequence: TGCGCCAGCAGCCAAGGTGGGACTAGCGGGTACACAGATACGCAGTATTTT.

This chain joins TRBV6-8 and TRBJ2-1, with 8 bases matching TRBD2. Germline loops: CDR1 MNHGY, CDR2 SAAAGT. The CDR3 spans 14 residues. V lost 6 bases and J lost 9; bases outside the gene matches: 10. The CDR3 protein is CASRISGIYGEQFF. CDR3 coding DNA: TGTGCCAGCAGGATTAGCGGGATCTATGGTGAGCAGTTCTTC.

The CDR3 DNA reads TGCAGCGTTGTCTCTATCGCAGATACGCAGTATTTT. Protein: CSVVSIADTQYF. The chain uses TRBV29-1 and TRBJ2-3; the D is unclear. Between the trimmed V and J ends, which lost 4 bases and 4 bases, there was a span of 9 bases. This CDR3 region has 12 residues. Per germline, CDR1 SQVTM and CDR2 ANQGSEA.

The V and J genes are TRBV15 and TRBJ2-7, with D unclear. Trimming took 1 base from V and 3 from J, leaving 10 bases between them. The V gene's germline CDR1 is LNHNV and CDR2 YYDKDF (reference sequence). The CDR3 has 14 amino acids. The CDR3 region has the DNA TGTGCCACCAGCAGAGGAACCGTTTTCTACGAGCAGTACTTC. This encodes CATSRGTVFYEQYF.

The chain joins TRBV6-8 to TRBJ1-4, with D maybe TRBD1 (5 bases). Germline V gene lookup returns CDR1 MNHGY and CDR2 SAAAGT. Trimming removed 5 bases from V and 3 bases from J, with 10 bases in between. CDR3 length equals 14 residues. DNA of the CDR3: TGTGCCAGCAGTCGGCGACAGCCTAATGAAAAACTGTTTTTT. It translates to CASSRRQPNEKLFF.

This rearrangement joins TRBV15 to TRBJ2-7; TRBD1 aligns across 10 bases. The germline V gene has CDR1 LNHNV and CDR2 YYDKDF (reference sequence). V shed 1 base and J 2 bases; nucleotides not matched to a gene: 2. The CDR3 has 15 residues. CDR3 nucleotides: TGTGCCACCAGCAGAGGAGGGACAGGGGCCTACGAGCAGTACTTC. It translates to CATSRGGTGAYEQYF.

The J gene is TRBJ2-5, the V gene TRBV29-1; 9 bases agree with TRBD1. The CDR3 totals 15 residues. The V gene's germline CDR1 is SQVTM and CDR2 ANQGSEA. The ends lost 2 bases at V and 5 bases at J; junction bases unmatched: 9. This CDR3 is CSVEILGTGMETQYF. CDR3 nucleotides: TGCAGCGTTGAAATATTGGGGACAGGGATGGAGACCCAGTACTTC. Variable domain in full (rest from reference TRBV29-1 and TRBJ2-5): SAVISQKPSRDICQRGTSLTIQCQVDSQVTMMFWYRQQPGQSLTLIATANQGSEATYESGFVIDKFPISRPNLTFSTLTVSNMSPEDSSIYLCSVEILGTGMETQYFGPGTRLLVL.

The chain's CDR3 is CASRFGGQGEQFF. Here the CDR3 DNA reads TGTGCCAGCAGGTTCGGGGGGCAAGGTGAGCAGTTCTTC. The rearrangement uses TRBV6-8 and TRBJ2-1; D possibly corresponds to TRBD2 (7 bases). The CDR3 consists of 13 residues. V dropped 6 bases and J dropped 9 bases, with 15 bases sitting between them. Germline-derived CDR1 and CDR2 are MNHGY and SAAAGT.

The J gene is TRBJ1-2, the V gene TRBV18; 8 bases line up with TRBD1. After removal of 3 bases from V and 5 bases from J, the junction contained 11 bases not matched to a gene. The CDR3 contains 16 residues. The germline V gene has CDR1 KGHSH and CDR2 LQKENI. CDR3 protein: CASSPRWTGMEYGYTF. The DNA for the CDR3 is TGTGCCAGCTCACCTCGGTGGACAGGGATGGAGTATGGCTACACCTTC.

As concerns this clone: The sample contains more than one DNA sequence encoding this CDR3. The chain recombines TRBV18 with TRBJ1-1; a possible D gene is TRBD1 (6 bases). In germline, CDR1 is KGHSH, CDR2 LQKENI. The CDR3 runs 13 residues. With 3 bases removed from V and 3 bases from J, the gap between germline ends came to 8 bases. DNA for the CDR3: TGTGCCAGCTCACCGAGGGGGGACACTGAAGCTTTCTTT. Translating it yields CASSPRGDTEAFF.